This TCR beta chain was captured by sequencing in a study of response to subunit inactivated influenza vaccine. Overall study results and limits: Each seasonal flu vaccination may recruit only limited new T cells, authors suggested.

Germline trimming cut 3 bases from V and 5 bases from J; bases unmatched to any gene: 9. The germline V gene has CDR1 DFQATT and CDR2 SNEGSKA (reference sequence). The CDR3 loop spans 14 amino acids. With regard to this clonotype: The antigen is not known.

In TCRdb, the RT-PCR reads were re-called with MiXCR into one record per CDR3 protein. This sample yields fewer than 350,000 distinct CDR3 sequences, of which just over 20% are seen a single time; about a tenth belongs to the top ten. The sequencing used PBMCs from blood, collected less than 22 months after vaccination. The chain carries TRBV20-1 and TRBJ2-5; 7 bases map to TRBD2. This clonotype originated in a man in his fifties or sixties who received an inactivated influenza vaccine. In nucleotides, the CDR3 is TGCAGTGCTAGGCCCGGCCCCGGGAGGGAGACCCAGTACTTC. Protein sequence: CSARPGPGRETQYF.